These 24 T cell receptor beta chains were all obtained from the same sample, sequenced in a study of CD8+ T cells in alopecia areata. This sample's treatment: oral pan-JAK inhibitor, 5-10 mg twice daily. Punch biopsies of lesional scalp, plus peripheral blood, were taken from alopecia areata patients. RNA was isolated and reverse transcribed to cDNA, the sequencing template. Assay: immunoSEQ multiplex PCR; the TCRdb copy retains only in-frame clones and omits some. The data hold 4,500 to 6,000 clones, with roughly two thirds observed a single time. The source was skin, collected at week 24, from a patient treated with tofacitinib. All receptors derive from a human donor with alopecia areata.

V and J are TRBV4-1 and TRBJ1-1, with a tentative D call TRBD1 (5 bases). V lost 5 bases to trimming and J lost 7 bases, with 17 bases between them. Germline loops: CDR1 MGHRA, CDR2 YSYEKL. This CDR3 spans 14 amino acids. The CDR3 nucleotides are TGCGCCAGCAGCTCTCTCGTCGGGACGAATGAAGCTTTCTTT. Its translation is CASSSLVGTNEAFF.

The chain joins TRBV19 to TRBJ1-1; D ambiguous. The germline gives CDR1 LNHDA, CDR2 SQIVND (reference sequence). The V end was cut by 5 bases, the J end by 5 bases, with 15 bases between. CDR3 length equals 14 residues. The CDR3 nucleotides read TGTGCCAGTAGTCTTTCATCCGCAGAAACTGAAGCTTTCTTT. This translates into CASSLSSAETEAFF.

Points on this clone: The identical CDR3 is also encoded by other nucleotide sequences in the sample. The chain carries TRBV5-1 and TRBJ1-1, with 9 bases that match TRBD1. The CDR3 extends over 17 amino acids. Per the germline V gene, CDR1 is SGHRS and CDR2 is YFSETQ. V gave up 4 bases and J gave up 2 bases; unmatched junction bases: 12. The CDR3 DNA reads as TGCGCCAGCAGCCGTCCGGTCCCGGGACAGGGTAACACTGAAGCTTTCTTT. Its translation is CASSRPVPGQGNTEAFF.

The sample holds a few counts of this clone. The chain links TRBV29-1 to TRBJ2-5; no firm D call. The germline V gene encodes CDR1 SQVTM and CDR2 ANQGSEA. The V gene lost 7 bases and the J gene lost 7 bases, with 19 bases spanning the gap. The CDR3 is 13 amino acids. Here the CDR3 reads CSAGVDARRTQYF. CDR3 bases: TGCAGCGCCGGAGTCGACGCAAGGCGGACCCAGTACTTC.

This clone was detected a few times. The chain is built from TRBV10-1 and TRBJ2-3; D is uncertain. V shed 6 bases and J shed 6 bases, with 10 bases lying between them. CDR3 size: 12 residues. Germline V gene sequence: CDR1 WNHNN, CDR2 SYGVQD (reference sequence). The CDR3 nucleotides read TGCGCCAGCAGCCTTACGGGTGATACGCAGTATTTT. This translates into CASSLTGDTQYF.

Only a few counts were recorded for this clone. The rearrangement joins TRBV15 to TRBJ2-1, with 8 bases fitting TRBD1. V lost 0 bases and J lost 2; bases outside the gene matches: 0. This CDR3 has 15 amino acids. Germline-derived CDR1 and CDR2 are LNHNV and YYDKDF (reference sequence). CDR3 amino acids: CATSRETGAYNEQFF. The CDR3 DNA reads as TGTGCCACCAGCAGAGAGACAGGGGCCTACAATGAGCAGTTCTTC.

The V call is TRBV6-1, the J call TRBJ2-2, with 8 bases matching TRBD1. This CDR3 spans 13 amino acids. Unmatched junction bases numbered 3, after V lost 7 bases and J lost 5 bases. Germline assignment: CDR1 MNHNS and CDR2 SASEGT. This CDR3 is CASTRGHTGELFF. For the CDR3, the DNA is TGTGCCAGCACCAGGGGGCATACCGGGGAGCTGTTTTTT.

The chain joins TRBV14 to TRBJ2-6; D uncertain. Germline V gene data show CDR1 as SGHDN and CDR2 as FVKESK. This CDR3 has 18 residues. V was trimmed by 5 bases and J by 5 bases, leaving 22 bases between them. The CDR3 region is CASSNVKFRQSRANVLTF. The CDR3 region has the DNA TGTGCCAGCAGCAATGTAAAGTTCCGACAAAGTCGGGCCAACGTCCTGACTTTC.

The V and J genes are TRBV30 and TRBJ2-5; D may be TRBD1 or TRBD2 (6 bases each). Germline V gene lookup returns CDR1 GTSNPN and CDR2 SVGIG (reference sequence). Trimming removed 0 bases from V and 5 bases from J, with 25 bases in between. The CDR3 length is 18 residues. The CDR3 DNA is TGTGCCTGGAGTGTCACTGGCGGGACAAGAATCTTACATGAGACCCAGTACTTC. Translating it yields CAWSVTGGTRILHETQYF.

The gene calls are TRBV6-9 and TRBJ1-1, with no clear D. Germline V lookup: CDR1 MNHGY, CDR2 SVAAGI. V was clipped by 4 bases and J by 3 bases, with 12 bases between them. CDR3 length: 14 residues. CDR3 amino acids: CASSSQPGYTEAFF. For the CDR3, the DNA is TGTGCCAGCAGTTCACAACCGGGATACACTGAAGCTTTCTTT.

The count of this clone is one. The chain is built from TRBV14 and TRBJ1-2, with TRBD1 matching over 9 bases. Germline CDR1 and CDR2: SGHDN and FVKESK. The V segment lost 2 bases and the J segment 7 bases; nucleotides outside the gene matches: 8. CDR3 length equals 15 residues. CDR3 in DNA: TGTGCCAGCAGCCAACGCATACAGGGGGCGCGTGGCTACACCTTC. This sequence encodes CASSQRIQGARGYTF. Full variable domain (remainder filled in from reference TRBV14 and TRBJ1-2): EAGVTQFPSHSVIEKGQTVTLRCDPISGHDNLYWYRRVMGKEIKFLLHFVKESKQDESGMPNNRFLAERTGGTYSTLKVQPAELEDSGVYFCASSQRIQGARGYTFGSGTRLTVV.

The genes are TRBV21-1 and TRBJ1-5; the table names TRBD1, a call not compared with the DNA. TRBV21-1 is labeled a pseudogene. The CDR3 sequence is 15 residues long. The CDR3 region is CASSKGATGNQPQHF. The CDR3 nucleotides read TGTGCCAGCAGCAAAGGGGCCACCGGCAATCAGCCCCAGCATTTT.

CDR3 sequence: CASSQANEQFF. The DNA for the CDR3 is TGCGCCAGCAGTCAGGCGAATGAGCAGTTCTTC. This chain joins TRBV5-1 and TRBJ2-1; no reliable D call. V lost 5 bases and J 7 bases, leaving 7 bases between the germline ends. CDR1 is SGHRS and CDR2 is YFSETQ in the germline V gene. There are 11 residues in the CDR3. The variable domain in full, completed from reference TRBV5-1 and TRBJ2-1, reads KAGVTQTPRYLIKTRGQQVTLSCSPISGHRSVSWYQQTPGQGLQFLFEYFSETQRNKGNFPGRFSGRQFSNSRSEMNVSTLELGDSALYLCASSQANEQFFGPGTRLTVL.

This sequence joins TRBV7-9 and TRBJ2-3; tentative D call: TRBD2 (5 bases). Looked up from germline, CDR1 is SEHNR and CDR2 is FQNEAQ (reference sequence). The CDR3 covers 14 residues. V lost 7 bases, J lost 0 bases, and 11 bases lay in between. The CDR3 reads CASNDWTSTDTQYF. As DNA, the CDR3 is TGTGCCAGCAATGACTGGACTAGCACAGATACGCAGTATTTT.

The gene calls are TRBV27 and TRBJ2-7; 7 nucleotides line up with TRBD2. Germline assignment: CDR1 MNHEY and CDR2 SMNVEV (reference sequence). With 2 bases clipped from V and 6 bases from J, the junction kept 7 bases outside the gene matches. The CDR3 totals 14 residues. The CDR3 region has the DNA TGTGCCAGCAGTTTAAATACGCGGGGGAGCGAGCAGTACTTC. This sequence encodes CASSLNTRGSEQYF.

The sample holds a few counts of this clone. The rearrangement links TRBV6-1 to TRBJ2-7; D ambiguous. The V end lost 4 bases, the J end lost 8 bases, and 18 bases lay between the germline ends. The CDR3 sequence is 14 residues long. CDR1 is MNHNS, CDR2 SASEGT, per germline. CDR3: CASSGVTAEIKQYF. DNA of the CDR3: TGTGCCAGCAGTGGAGTCACGGCGGAAATCAAGCAGTACTTC.

The chain employs TRBV4-2 and TRBJ2-5; no clear D. From germline, CDR1 is LGHNA and CDR2 YNFKEQ. The CDR3 length is 12 residues. Trimming stripped 0 bases from V and 5 bases from J, with 4 bases between. The CDR3 is CASSQDKETQYF. The CDR3 region has the DNA TGTGCCAGCAGCCAAGATAAGGAGACCCAGTACTTC.

The chain has TRBV6-1 and TRBJ1-4; 8 nucleotides agree with TRBD1. From germline, CDR1 is MNHNS and CDR2 SASEGT. CDR3 length: 15 residues. Losses at the gene ends were 4 bases for V and 8 bases for J; bases not matched to a gene: 9. CDR3 sequence reads: CASSASRGRQEKLFF. CDR3 coding DNA: TGTGCCAGCAGTGCTTCCAGGGGGCGTCAAGAAAAACTGTTTTTT.

The chain carries TRBV18 and TRBJ1-2; TRBD1 aligns across 9 bases. With V trimmed by 3 bases and J by 4 bases, 6 bases remained unmatched. Germline CDR1 KGHSH, CDR2 LQKENI. This CDR3 has 15 residues. CDR3 bases: TGTGCCAGCTCACCGCGGACAGGGGAATCCTATGGCTACACCTTC. Protein sequence: CASSPRTGESYGYTF.

The chain's CDR3 is CASSLTGTSLGTDTQYF. In DNA form, the CDR3 reads TGTGCCAGCAGCTTAACGGGTACTAGCTTGGGCACAGATACGCAGTATTTT. The rearrangement links TRBV7-3 to TRBJ2-3; D may be TRBD2 (6 bases). Germline V gene data show CDR1 as SGHTA and CDR2 as FQGTGA. The V gene lost 0 bases and the J gene lost 1 base, with 14 bases spanning the gap. This CDR3 region has 17 residues.

This clone was seen once. The chain employs TRBV19 and TRBJ2-2, with 8 positions matching TRBD1. V was pared by 6 bases and J by 6 bases, with 3 bases of the junction left unmatched. This CDR3 is built from 13 residues. From germline, CDR1 is LNHDA and CDR2 SQIVND (reference sequence). This chain's CDR3 is CASSWTGPGELFF. The CDR3 DNA reads as TGTGCCAGTAGCTGGACAGGGCCCGGGGAGCTGTTTTTT.

The rearrangement uses TRBV19 and TRBJ1-5, with D hard to call. The V gene's germline CDR1 is LNHDA and CDR2 SQIVND (reference sequence). The CDR3 runs to 15 residues. V was trimmed by 0 bases and J by 1 base, leaving 7 bases between them. The CDR3 sequence is CASSIDLYSNQPQHF. As DNA, the CDR3 is TGTGCCAGTAGTATAGATCTGTACAGCAATCAGCCCCAGCATTTT.

V and J are TRBV7-9 and TRBJ2-2; maybe TRBD2 (5 bases). V was clipped by 3 bases and J by 7 bases, with 15 bases between them. Germline CDR1 is SEHNR and CDR2 is FQNEAQ (reference sequence). This CDR3 is built from 15 residues. The CDR3: CASSFLIADYGELFF. The CDR3 region has the DNA TGTGCCAGCAGCTTCCTAATCGCCGACTACGGGGAGCTGTTTTTT.

This clone came up once. The chain couples TRBV12-5 to TRBJ1-4; 9 bases are a match to TRBD1. Germline V gene sequence: CDR1 LGHNT, CDR2 FRNRAP. With 6 bases clipped from V and 5 bases from J, the junction kept 4 bases outside the gene matches. The CDR3 is 14 amino acids. CDR3 nucleotide sequence: TGTGCTAGTGGGCCCGGGACAGGGAATGAAAAACTGTTTTTT. Translated, it gives CASGPGTGNEKLFF. The full variable domain, its missing parts supplied by reference TRBV12-5 and TRBJ1-4, is DARVTQTPRHKVTEMGQEVTMRCQPILGHNTVFWYRQTMMQGLELLAYFRNRAPLDDSGMPKDRFSAEMPDATLATLKIQPSEPRDSAVYFCASGPGTGNEKLFFGSGTQLSVL.